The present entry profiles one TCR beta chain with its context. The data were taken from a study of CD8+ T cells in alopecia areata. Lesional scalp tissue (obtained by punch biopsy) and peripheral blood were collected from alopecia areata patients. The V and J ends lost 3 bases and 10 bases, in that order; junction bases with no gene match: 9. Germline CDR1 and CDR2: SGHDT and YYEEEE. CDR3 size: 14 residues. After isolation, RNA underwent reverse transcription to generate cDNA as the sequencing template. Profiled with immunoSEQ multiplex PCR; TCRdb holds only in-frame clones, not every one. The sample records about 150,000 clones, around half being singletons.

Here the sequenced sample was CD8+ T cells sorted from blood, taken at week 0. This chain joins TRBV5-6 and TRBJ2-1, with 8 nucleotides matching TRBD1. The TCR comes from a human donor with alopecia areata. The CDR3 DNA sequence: TGTGCCAGCAGCTCCGAACCGGACAGGGAGGAGCAGTTCTTC. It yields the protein CASSSEPDREEQFF.